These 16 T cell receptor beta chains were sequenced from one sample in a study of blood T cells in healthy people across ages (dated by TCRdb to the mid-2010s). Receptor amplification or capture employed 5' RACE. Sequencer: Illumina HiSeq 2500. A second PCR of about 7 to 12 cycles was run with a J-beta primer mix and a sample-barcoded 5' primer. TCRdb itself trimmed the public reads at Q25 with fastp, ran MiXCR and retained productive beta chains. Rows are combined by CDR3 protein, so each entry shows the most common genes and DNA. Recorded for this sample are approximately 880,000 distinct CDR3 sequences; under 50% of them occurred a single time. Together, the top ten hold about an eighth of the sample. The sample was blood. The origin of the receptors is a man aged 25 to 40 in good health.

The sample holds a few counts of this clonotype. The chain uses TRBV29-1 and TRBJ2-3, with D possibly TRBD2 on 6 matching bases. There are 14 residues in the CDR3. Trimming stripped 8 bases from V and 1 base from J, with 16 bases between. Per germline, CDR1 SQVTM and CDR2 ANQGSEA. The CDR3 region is CSPAWGVGTDTQYF. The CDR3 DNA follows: TGCAGCCCCGCCTGGGGGGTTGGCACAGATACGCAGTATTTT.

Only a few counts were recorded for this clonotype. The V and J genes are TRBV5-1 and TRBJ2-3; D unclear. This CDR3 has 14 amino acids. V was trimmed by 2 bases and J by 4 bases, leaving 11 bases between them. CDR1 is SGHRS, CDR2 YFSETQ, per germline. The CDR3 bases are TGCGCCAGCAGCTTCAACCCACGCCCAGATACGCAGTATTTT. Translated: CASSFNPRPDTQYF.

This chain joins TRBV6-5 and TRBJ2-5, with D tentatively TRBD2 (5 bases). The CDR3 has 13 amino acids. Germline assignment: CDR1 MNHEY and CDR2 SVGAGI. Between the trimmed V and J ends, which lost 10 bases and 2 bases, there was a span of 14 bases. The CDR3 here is CAKRTRGQETQYF. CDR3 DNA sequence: TGTGCCAAAAGGACCCGCGGGCAAGAGACCCAGTACTTC.

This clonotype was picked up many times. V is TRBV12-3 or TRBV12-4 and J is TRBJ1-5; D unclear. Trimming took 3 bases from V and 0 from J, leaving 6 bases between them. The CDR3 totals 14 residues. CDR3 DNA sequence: TGTGCCAGCAGTTTTTCTTATAGCAATCAGCCCCAGCATTTT. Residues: CASSFSYSNQPQHF.

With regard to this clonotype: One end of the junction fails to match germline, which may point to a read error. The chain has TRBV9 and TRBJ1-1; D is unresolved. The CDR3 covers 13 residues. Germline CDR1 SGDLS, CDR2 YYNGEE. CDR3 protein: CASSGEQDTGAFF. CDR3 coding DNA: TGTGCCAGCAGCGGAGAGCAAGACACTGGAGCTTTCTTT.

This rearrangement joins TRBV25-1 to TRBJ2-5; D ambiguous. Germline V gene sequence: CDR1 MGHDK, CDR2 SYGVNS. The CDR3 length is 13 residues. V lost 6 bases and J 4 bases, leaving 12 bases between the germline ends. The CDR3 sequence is CASRPTGIETQYF. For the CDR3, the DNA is TGTGCCAGCAGGCCCACGGGTATAGAGACCCAGTACTTC.

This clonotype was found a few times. CDR3 loop: CASSLVAGQGGGYTF. For the CDR3, the DNA is TGTGCCAGCAGTTTAGTAGCGGGACAGGGTGGAGGCTACACCTTC. The gene calls are TRBV12-3 or TRBV12-4 and TRBJ1-2, with 9 bases lining up with TRBD1. The junction had 8 bases not matched to a gene; V was cut back by 1 base and J by 8 bases. This CDR3 contains 15 residues.

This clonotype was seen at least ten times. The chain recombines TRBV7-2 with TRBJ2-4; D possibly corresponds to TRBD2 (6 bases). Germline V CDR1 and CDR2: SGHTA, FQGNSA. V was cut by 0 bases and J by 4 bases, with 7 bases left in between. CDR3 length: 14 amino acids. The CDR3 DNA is TGTGCCAGCAGCTTAGCTGGGGGGAAAAACATTCAGTACTTC. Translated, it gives CASSLAGGKNIQYF. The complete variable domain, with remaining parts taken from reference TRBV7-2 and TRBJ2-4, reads GAGVSQSPSNKVTEKGKDVELRCDPISGHTALYWYRQSLGQGLEFLIYFQGNSAPDKSGLPSDRFSAERTGGSVSTLTIQRTQQEDSAVYLCASSLAGGKNIQYFGAGTRLSVL.

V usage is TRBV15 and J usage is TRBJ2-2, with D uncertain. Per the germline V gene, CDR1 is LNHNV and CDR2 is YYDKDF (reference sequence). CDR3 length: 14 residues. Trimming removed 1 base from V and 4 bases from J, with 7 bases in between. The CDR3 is CATSRGRTTGELFF. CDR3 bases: TGTGCCACCAGCAGAGGAAGAACCACCGGGGAGCTGTTTTTT.

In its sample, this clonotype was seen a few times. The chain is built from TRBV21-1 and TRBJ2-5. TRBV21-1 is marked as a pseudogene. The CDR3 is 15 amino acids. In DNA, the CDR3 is TGTGCCAGCAGCAAAGGGGGTCCATGGGCAGAGACCCAGTACTTC. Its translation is CASSKGGPWAETQYF.

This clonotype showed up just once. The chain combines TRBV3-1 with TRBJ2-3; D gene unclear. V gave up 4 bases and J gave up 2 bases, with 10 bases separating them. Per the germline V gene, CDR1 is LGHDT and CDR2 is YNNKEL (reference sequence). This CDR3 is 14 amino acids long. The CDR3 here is CASSPYSVTDTQYF. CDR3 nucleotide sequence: TGTGCCAGCAGCCCGTACTCGGTCACAGATACGCAGTATTTT.

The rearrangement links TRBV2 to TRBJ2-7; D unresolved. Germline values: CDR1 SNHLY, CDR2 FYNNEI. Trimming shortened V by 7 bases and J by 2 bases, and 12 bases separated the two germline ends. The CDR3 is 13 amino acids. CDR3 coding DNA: TGTGCCAGCAAGTCTGGCAGTACCTACGAGCAGTACTTC. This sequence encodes CASKSGSTYEQYF.

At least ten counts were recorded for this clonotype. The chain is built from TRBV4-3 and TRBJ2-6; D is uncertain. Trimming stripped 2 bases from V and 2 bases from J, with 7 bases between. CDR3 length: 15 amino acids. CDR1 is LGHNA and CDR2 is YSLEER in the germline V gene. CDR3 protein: CASSQSRTGANVLTF. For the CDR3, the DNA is TGCGCCAGCAGCCAATCACGAACTGGGGCCAACGTCCTGACTTTC.

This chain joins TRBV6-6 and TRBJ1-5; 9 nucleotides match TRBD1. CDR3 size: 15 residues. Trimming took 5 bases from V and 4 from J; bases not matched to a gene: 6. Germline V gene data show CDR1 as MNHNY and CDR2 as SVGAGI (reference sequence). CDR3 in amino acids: CASSAGQGPNQPQHF. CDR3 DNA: TGTGCCAGCAGTGCGGGACAGGGTCCGAATCAGCCCCAGCATTTT.

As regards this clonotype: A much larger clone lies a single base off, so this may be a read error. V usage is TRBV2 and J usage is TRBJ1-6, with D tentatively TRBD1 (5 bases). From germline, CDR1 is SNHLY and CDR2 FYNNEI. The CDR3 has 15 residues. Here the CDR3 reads CVSRSPGTYNSPLHF. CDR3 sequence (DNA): TGTGTCAGCAGGTCTCCGGGGACTTATAATTCACCCCTCCACTTT.

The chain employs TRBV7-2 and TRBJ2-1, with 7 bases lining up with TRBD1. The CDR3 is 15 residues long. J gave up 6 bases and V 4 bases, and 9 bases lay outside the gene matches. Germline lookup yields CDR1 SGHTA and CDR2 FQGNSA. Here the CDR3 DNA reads TGTGCCAGCAGCTCGAGGCGAGGGGGCCCCAATGAGCAGTTCTTC. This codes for CASSSRRGGPNEQFF.